This T cell receptor (beta chain) was sequenced during a study of long-term antiretroviral therapy in people with HIV (dated by TCRdb to 2022 to 2024). A note on the overall study: The earliest samples were collected about a decade before the 2015 WHO recommendation for immediate ART, when ART was typically delayed until CD4 counts fell. A retrospective serial study tested whether ART initiation and durable HIV suppression were associated with changes in peripheral blood TRB repertoire composition and diversity. A total of approximately 200 cryopreserved PBMC samples came from around 30 adults with confirmed HIV infection and were collected serially over a mean of approximately six years (range 1-12). Eleven of the 30 participants with HIV were female. No cross-contamination during QIAcube processing was seen in test extractions of a monoclonal T-cell line run alongside 30 or so polyclonal samples.

Overall study outcomes, separate from this receptor: Because cell numbers in pre-ART samples were limited, unsorted PBMC were profiled instead of sorted CD4+ and CD8+ T cells. Samples dated from the mid-2000s to the late 2010s, and the ART regimens used may be less effective than current ones. Limited PBMC availability meant only the TCR beta chain was sequenced, without alpha chain pairing. Inferences about post-ART repertoire changes are limited because no data were available on ART adherence, viral resistance or therapy changes. A significant increase in TRB diversity was found to be associated with ART initiation, although TRB diversity was observed to remain significantly below that of transplant donor controls even after long-term ART. Narrower CDR3 length ranges were observed in HIV repertoires than in controls, and an antigen-experienced repertoire with only a slight naive shift after ART was suggested by the network structure. Expanded TRB clones identified before ART initiation dominated the repertoire across all time points, though the dominance fluctuated and decreased in many PLHIV after ART.

On this clone: Its cognate antigen has yet to be identified. The sample holds no much larger clone one base away, and base qualities are not on file.

The immunoSEQ hsTCRB v3.0 assay was used at survey level resolution for TRB variable region sequencing. The targeted TRB sequencing depth was about 35,000-55,000 T-cell genomes per sample. Pooled TRB libraries were sequenced on an Illumina MiSeq with a v3 150-cycle kit. For the original study's pipeline: Repertoire analysis ran in R within a reproducible Nextflow workflow covering QC, data transformation and analysis. LymphoSeq2, an R package for exploring AIRR-Seq data, was used to implement the custom analyses. Four samples that yielded fewer than 5000 total TRB sequences were excluded, so that fewer than 250 HIV repertoires were analyzed. Of the roughly 180 retained HIV repertoires, approximately 60 were collected before and approximately 130 after ART initiation. Repertoires were downsampled to 5000 TRB nucleotide sequences, and summary statistics were averaged over 100 downsampling iterations. Only TRB sequences with CDR3 regions of at least seven amino acids were retained for analysis. A Shannon entropy-derived clonality score and the Gini coefficient were used to measure diversity. In the repertoire networks, any two of the top 5000 CDR3 amino acid sequences were connected whenever the two sequences differed by an edit distance of one. For TRB CDR3 amino acid sequences, antigen specificity groups and MHC restriction were predicted with GLIPH2. To flag known associations with CMV, EBV, HIV or tissue antigens, CDR3 amino acid sequences were compared against VDJdb and McPAS-TCR. Pre-ART, post-ART and control groups were compared with Wilcoxon signed-rank tests and Holm-Bonferroni correction. What TCRdb holds here is the immuneACCESS table cut down to in-frame rearrangements. Part of the clones is not present; checked against another copy, under half of the missing clones reflect an unresolved V gene, and the others are unexplained. The V and J calls and clone size are taken from that table; D and trimming were inferred from the DNA. For this sample the table gives some 22,000 clones, of which approximately 86% were detected only once. The ten largest make up 12% of the sample.

Per the germline V gene, SGHDT is the CDR1 and YYEEEE is the CDR2. V and J are trimmed by 4 bases and 2 bases, and the gene matches miss 5 bases of the junction. Including the terminal cysteine and phenylalanine, the CDR3 comprises 14 residues. Only the CDR3 DNA is retained, 42 bases long and in frame from the first base. Inclusion was restricted to participants for whom at least one PBMC sample before ART initiation and at least two post-ART samples were available. Treatment was received in the United States of America by all participants with HIV. Before DNA extraction, cryopreserved samples of roughly 1-11 million PBMC were thawed and then washed. At the time of the earliest PBMC sample, participants with HIV were aged between about 23 and 54 years. PBMC samples from each participant spanned 1-4 timepoints before ART initiation and 2-8 timepoints after ART initiation, with a median of 7 samples. For every participant, serial HIV viral load, CD4+ T-cell count, ART history and demographic data were obtained. A Qiagen kit on a QIAcube was used to extract genomic DNA from unsorted PBMC, with samples processed in batches of 12.

Specimen: unsorted PBMCs, collected 1.6 years after starting antiretroviral therapy. The sequence derives from a man aged 35 to 55 with HIV. The sequence links TRBV5-6 to TRBJ2-7; 8 bases in the middle match TRBD1. The DNA sequence is given as TGTGCCAGCAGCCACGGACAGGGACCCTACGAGCAGTACTTC. This sequence encodes CASSHGQGPYEQYF.